A single sample is the source of the 26 T cell receptor beta chains below, sequenced in a study of CD8+CD57+ T cells in acquired aplastic anemia (dated by TCRdb to about 2018). Patients chosen for sequencing had shown expansion of CD8+CD57+ cells by flow cytometry. Reads for this sample came from an Illumina HiSeq 2000. Profiling of TCR beta VDJ combinations and CDR3 sequences used genomic DNA as the template. Using fastp trimming at Q25 and MiXCR clonotype assembly, TCRdb reanalyzed the public sequencing data and kept in-frame beta chains. Identical CDR3 protein sequences are pooled into one entry, listed with their most common genes and DNA. The sample yields around 180,000 distinct CDR3 sequences; 45% to 60% were counted once. The ten largest clonotypes hold around 13% of the sample. Input material: sorted CD4+, CD8+, or CD8+CD57+ T cells (not recorded which) from PBMCs. These receptors were obtained from a human donor with aplastic anemia.

Of note for this clonotype: This may arise from a read error, as a much more abundant clone is one base away. J is TRBJ2-7 and V is TRBV11-2; D unclear. With 5 bases removed from V and 5 bases from J, the gap between germline ends came to 16 bases. In germline, CDR1 is SGHAT, CDR2 FQNNGV. The CDR3 has 14 residues. CDR3 protein: CASSPPGGSHEQYF. The CDR3 bases are TGTGCCAGCAGCCCTCCCGGCGGTTCCCACGAGCAGTACTTC. The full variable domain, its missing parts supplied by reference TRBV11-2 and TRBJ2-7, is EAGVAQSPRYKIIEKRQSVAFWCNPISGHATLYWYQQILGQGPKLLIQFQNNGVVDDSQLPKDRFSAERLKGVDSTLKIQPAKLEDSAVYLCASSPPGGSHEQYFGPGTRLTVT.

This chain links TRBV24-1 with TRBJ1-4; maybe TRBD1 (5 bases). CDR3 length: 15 residues. V was cut by 6 bases and J by 12 bases, with 22 bases left in between. Germline CDR1 and CDR2: KGHDR and SFDVKD. Here the CDR3 reads CATSYDRLGREELFF. The DNA for the CDR3 is TGTGCCACCAGTTATGATCGCTTAGGCAGGGAGGAACTGTTTTTT.

This clonotype was counted only a few times. Mismatch with germline at one junction end may stem from a read error. This rearrangement joins TRBV10-1 to TRBJ2-3; 8 bases map to TRBD2. In germline, CDR1 is WNHNN, CDR2 SYGVQD (reference sequence). The CDR3 totals 15 residues. The CDR3 bases are TGTGCCAGCGGTCGAGCGGGGCCGGGGGGGGATACGCAGTATTTT. As protein: CASGRAGPGGDTQYF.

V gene TRBV2 combines with J gene TRBJ1-2; D ambiguous. Germline V gene sequence: CDR1 SNHLY, CDR2 FYNNEI. V lost 4 bases and J 7 bases, leaving 13 bases between the germline ends. The CDR3 is 13 residues long. In DNA, the CDR3 is TGTGCCAGCAGTGTTACGGGGTTCGGTGGCTACACCTTC. This encodes CASSVTGFGGYTF.

This chain links TRBV2 with TRBJ1-2; maybe TRBD1 (5 bases). The CDR3 spans 12 residues. Per the germline V gene, CDR1 is SNHLY and CDR2 is FYNNEI. The V and J ends lost 10 bases and 8 bases respectively, with 17 bases between them. The CDR3: CAIQDSKMGYTF. Here the CDR3 DNA reads TGTGCCATACAGGACTCGAAGATGGGCTACACCTTC.

The V gene is TRBV20-1, the J gene TRBJ2-7; D is undetermined. V was shortened by 1 base and J by 6 bases, with 19 bases between the two germline ends. CDR1 DFQATT and CDR2 SNEGSKA come from the germline V gene (reference sequence). The CDR3 length is 15 residues. The CDR3 reads CSARAPSSGVGEQYF. The CDR3 DNA follows: TGCAGTGCTAGAGCCCCCTCGAGTGGGGTGGGCGAGCAGTACTTC.

This chain joins TRBV19 and TRBJ2-1; D is unclear. The CDR3 length is 13 residues. Trimming removed 9 bases at V and 7 bases at J, with 16 bases between. CDR1 and CDR2 (germline): LNHDA, SQIVND (reference sequence). This chain's CDR3 is CASNKGGWNEQFF. The CDR3 coding sequence is TGTGCCAGCAATAAGGGTGGGTGGAATGAGCAGTTCTTC.

This clonotype was detected a few times. This rearrangement joins TRBV29-1 to TRBJ2-7; D is ambiguous. Germline V gene sequence: CDR1 SQVTM, CDR2 ANQGSEA. Trimming stripped 4 bases from V and 5 bases from J, with 12 bases between. CDR3 length: 12 amino acids. As DNA, the CDR3 is TGCAGCGTTGCGACGGGTTTACACGAGCAGTACTTC. Protein sequence: CSVATGLHEQYF.

V usage is TRBV20-1 and J usage is TRBJ2-5; D is unresolved. Trimming cost V 4 bases and J 5 bases, with 17 bases left between them. Germline V gene data show CDR1 as DFQATT and CDR2 as SNEGSKA (reference sequence). The CDR3 is 14 amino acids. CDR3 residues: CSAIPTTYAETQYF. In nucleotides, the CDR3 is TGCAGTGCTATCCCGACGACTTACGCGGAGACCCAGTACTTC.

This clonotype was picked up many times. The chain joins TRBV19 to TRBJ1-2; 8 nucleotides align to TRBD1. In germline, CDR1 is LNHDA, CDR2 SQIVND (reference sequence). The CDR3 length is 13 residues. V shed 3 bases and J 8 bases; nucleotides not matched to a gene: 5. The CDR3 coding sequence is TGTGCCAGTAGTATCGCGACAGGGGTCGGCTACACCTTC. Translating it yields CASSIATGVGYTF.

The chain couples TRBV20-1 to TRBJ1-6, with D perhaps TRBD1 (5 bases). Trimming took 3 bases from V and 7 from J, leaving 16 bases between them. From germline, CDR1 is DFQATT and CDR2 SNEGSKA (reference sequence). The CDR3 is 15 amino acids. The CDR3 protein is CSASTGSVRNSPLHF. The CDR3 coding sequence is TGCAGTGCTAGTACAGGCTCAGTAAGAAATTCACCCCTCCACTTT.

This clonotype has a handful of counts. The chain couples TRBV19 to TRBJ1-1; no reliable D call. The CDR3 covers 14 residues. The germline V gene encodes CDR1 LNHDA and CDR2 SQIVND (reference sequence). Trimming shortened V by 3 bases and J by 4 bases, and 12 bases separated the two germline ends. The CDR3 DNA reads as TGTGCCAGTAGTATCTGGGCAATTCGCACTGAAGCTTTCTTT. Translating it yields CASSIWAIRTEAFF.

This clonotype occurred many times. The chain recombines TRBV24-1 with TRBJ2-1, with no clear D. The germline CDR1 and CDR2 sequences are KGHDR and SFDVKD. The CDR3 length is 16 residues. V was cut by 12 bases and J by 5 bases, with 25 bases left in between. Written as DNA, the CDR3 is TGTGCCCCCTATTTTCCCGGTGACGTAGGGAACAATGAGCAGTTCTTC. This encodes CAPYFPGDVGNNEQFF.

The V and J genes are TRBV24-1 and TRBJ1-2; D ambiguous. V lost 5 bases to trimming and J lost 6 bases, with 6 bases between them. The germline V gene encodes CDR1 KGHDR and CDR2 SFDVKD. CDR3 length: 11 amino acids. The DNA of the CDR3 is TGTGCCACCAGTGGAGGCCATGGCTACACCTTC. This sequence encodes CATSGGHGYTF.

V gene TRBV12-3 or TRBV12-4 combines with J gene TRBJ2-1; 9 bases are a match to TRBD2. CDR3 length: 16 amino acids. The trim removed 5 bases at V and 3 bases at J, leaving 8 bases unmatched. The CDR3 sequence: CASSVSGGDYYNEQFF. In DNA form, the CDR3 reads TGTGCCAGCAGTGTTAGCGGGGGCGATTACTACAATGAGCAGTTCTTC.

The chain recombines TRBV7-8 with TRBJ1-5, with TRBD1 identical over 7 bases. The V gene end was trimmed by 7 bases and the J gene end by 4 bases; junction bases not matched to a gene: 4. Per germline, CDR1 SGHVS and CDR2 FQNEAQ. The CDR3 loop spans 13 amino acids. The CDR3 is CASKGQMNQPQHF. The CDR3, as DNA: TGTGCCAGCAAGGGACAGATGAATCAGCCCCAGCATTTT.

This clonotype was found many times. The genes are TRBV7-9 and TRBJ1-2; maybe TRBD1 (6 bases). CDR1 is SEHNR and CDR2 is FQNEAQ in the germline V gene (reference sequence). The CDR3 runs to 14 residues. Trimming took 1 base from V and 2 from J, leaving 8 bases between them. CDR3 sequence (DNA): TGTGCCAGCAGCTTAGGTCAGGGGAACTATGGCTACACCTTC. Protein product: CASSLGQGNYGYTF.

Many counts were recorded for this clonotype. The chain joins TRBV3-1 to TRBJ1-1, with D uncertain. Trimming stripped 0 bases from V and 6 bases from J, with 8 bases between. From germline, CDR1 is LGHDT and CDR2 YNNKEL (reference sequence). This CDR3 is 13 amino acids long. In nucleotides, the CDR3 is TGTGCCAGCAGCCAAGATGGCAAGTCTGAAGCTTTCTTT. It codes for CASSQDGKSEAFF. Full variable domain (missing parts from reference TRBV3-1 and TRBJ1-1): DTAVSQTPKYLVTQMGNDKSIKCEQNLGHDTMYWYKQDSKKFLKIMFSYNNKELIINETVPNRFSPKSPDKAHLNLHINSLELGDSAVYFCASSQDGKSEAFFGQGTRLTVV.

Note on this clonotype: Possible read error: a much larger clone is one base away. The chain has TRBV7-8 and TRBJ2-1; D is ambiguous. CDR1 and CDR2 from the germline V gene are SGHVS and FQNEAQ. V lost 3 bases, J lost 9 bases, and 3 bases lay in between. The CDR3 loop spans 10 amino acids. The CDR3: CASSLGEQFF. For the CDR3, the DNA is TGTGCCAGCAGCTTGGGTGAGCAGTTCTTC. Supplemented by reference TRBV7-8 and TRBJ2-1, the full variable domain reads GAGVSQSPRYKVAKRGQDVALRCDPISGHVSLFWYQQALGQGPEFLTYFQNEAQLDKSGLPSDRFFAERPEGSVSTLKIQRTQQEDSAVYLCASSLGEQFFGPGTRLTVL.

V and J are TRBV5-1 and TRBJ2-1; 10 bases fit TRBD2. This CDR3 comprises 16 residues. The germline gives CDR1 SGHRS, CDR2 YFSETQ. The trim removed 7 bases at V and 4 bases at J, leaving 11 bases unmatched. The CDR3, as DNA: TGCGCCAGCGGCTCCCTTAGCGGGGGGCTGTACAATGAGCAGTTCTTC. Translating gives CASGSLSGGLYNEQFF. Complete variable domain (other parts from reference TRBV5-1 and TRBJ2-1): KAGVTQTPRYLIKTRGQQVTLSCSPISGHRSVSWYQQTPGQGLQFLFEYFSETQRNKGNFPGRFSGRQFSNSRSEMNVSTLELGDSALYLCASGSLSGGLYNEQFFGPGTRLTVL.

The chain is built from TRBV7-2 and TRBJ2-7; D may match TRBD1 or TRBD2 (5 bases each). CDR3 length: 13 residues. Germline CDR1 is SGHTA and CDR2 is FQGNSA. The V gene lost 5 bases and the J gene lost 5 bases, with 13 bases spanning the gap. The chain's CDR3 is CASSPGAINEQYF. The CDR3 nucleotides are TGTGCCAGCAGCCCCGGGGCGATAAACGAGCAGTACTTC.

The CDR3, as DNA: TGTGCCAGCAGCTCATCCACAGGGTTTGCATCACCCCTCCACTTT. Translated: CASSSSTGFASPLHF. The chain employs TRBV7-8 and TRBJ1-6, with D maybe TRBD1 (6 bases). Germline values: CDR1 SGHVS, CDR2 FQNEAQ. CDR3 length equals 15 residues. With 4 bases removed from V and 10 bases from J, the gap between germline ends came to 17 bases.

With regard to this clonotype: This may be a read error, as it is one base from a much larger clone. V is TRBV6-1 and J is TRBJ1-2; D remains unclear. Trimming removed 3 bases at V and 6 bases at J, with 14 bases between. The CDR3 consists of 14 residues. CDR1 is MNHNS and CDR2 is SASEGT in the germline V gene. The CDR3 protein is CASSDQGYSDGYTF. Written as DNA, the CDR3 is TGTGCCAGCAGTGACCAAGGGTATAGTGATGGCTACACCTTC.

This clonotype was counted many times. This rearrangement joins TRBV20-1 to TRBJ2-7; the D gene is possibly TRBD1 (5 bases). V gave up 4 bases and J gave up 1 base, with 8 bases separating them. Germline CDR1 and CDR2: DFQATT and SNEGSKA (reference sequence). The CDR3 has 12 residues. The chain's CDR3 is CSAMDKSYEQYF. In DNA form, the CDR3 reads TGCAGTGCTATGGACAAGTCCTACGAGCAGTACTTC.

This clonotype has ten or more counts. The rearrangement joins TRBV6-1 to TRBJ2-2; tentative D call: TRBD1 (6 bases). This CDR3 is built from 16 residues. From germline, CDR1 is MNHNS and CDR2 SASEGT. V was clipped by 4 bases and J by 0 bases, with 12 bases between them. This chain's CDR3 is CASSAQGYANTGELFF. Here the CDR3 DNA reads TGTGCCAGCAGTGCACAGGGTTACGCGAACACCGGGGAGCTGTTTTTT.

This clonotype has more than one count but fewer than ten. V and J are TRBV3-1 and TRBJ1-2, with 9 bases matching TRBD1. V trimming: 0 bases; J trimming: 5 bases; junction bases outside the gene matches: 7. The CDR3 sequence is 16 residues long. Germline V gives CDR1 LGHDT, CDR2 YNNKEL (reference sequence). CDR3 sequence reads: CASSQEPRDRAYGYTF. The CDR3 DNA is TGTGCCAGCAGCCAAGAGCCCCGGGACAGGGCATATGGCTACACCTTC.